This T cell receptor beta chain was identified in a study of cytomegalovirus exposure and HLA in healthy donors. Germline V lookup: CDR1 SGHVS, CDR2 FQNEAQ. V lost 3 bases and J lost 7, with 13 bases in between. The length of the CDR3 is 13 residues. The PCR was carried out with 60 Vbeta primers and 13 Jbeta primers. TCRdb's table, derived via immunoSEQ multiplex PCR, lists solely in-frame clones and lacks some. This repertoire shows under 200,000 clones, more than 60% found once; its top ten account for about 2.9%. The genes are TRBV7-8 and TRBJ2-7; D gene ambiguous. The sequenced material came from PBMCs. The sequence derives from a female donor in good health and CMV-seronegative. CDR3 DNA sequence: TGTGCCAGCAGCTTTCCCCGAGCGAGTGAGCAGTACTTC. It yields the protein CASSFPRASEQYF.